These 9 T cell receptor beta chains originate from one sample sequenced in a study of blood T cell repertoires in COVID-19. Here immunoSEQ multiplex PCR was the method, and the copy in TCRdb shows in-frame clones only, minus some. The profile shows approximately 140,000 clones, approximately 89% of them singletons. What was sequenced was peripheral blood. These receptors were taken from a human donor in a cohort sampled during active COVID-19.

The V gene is TRBV27, the J gene TRBJ2-1; D perhaps matches TRBD1 (5 bases). The CDR3 extends over 16 amino acids. Trimming cost V 5 bases and J 5 bases, with 19 bases left between them. In germline, CDR1 is MNHEY, CDR2 SMNVEV (reference sequence). CDR3 residues: CASSNPLREVDNEQFF. CDR3 coding DNA: TGTGCCAGCAGTAACCCCCTCAGGGAAGTGGACAATGAGCAGTTCTTC.

The V and J genes are TRBV7-9 and TRBJ1-2; D is uncertain. Germline CDR1 SEHNR, CDR2 FQNEAQ (reference sequence). The CDR3 spans 14 residues. The V gene lost 7 bases and the J gene lost 5 bases, with 17 bases spanning the gap. The CDR3 DNA sequence: TGTGCCAGCACCAGTGGAGAGGGATTTTATGGCTACACCTTC. Translating it yields CASTSGEGFYGYTF.

This rearrangement joins TRBV27 to TRBJ2-5, with 10 positions matching TRBD2. Germline V gene data show CDR1 as MNHEY and CDR2 as SMNVEV (reference sequence). V dropped 0 bases and J dropped 7; count of bases not matched to a gene: 11. CDR3 length: 17 amino acids. CDR3 sequence reads: CASSLSASGGVIGTQYF. In DNA form, the CDR3 reads TGTGCCAGCAGTTTATCTGCTAGCGGGGGAGTAATTGGGACCCAGTACTTC.

The rearrangement joins TRBV27 to TRBJ2-1, with TRBD2 matching over 10 bases. V gave up 6 bases and J gave up 7 bases; unmatched junction bases: 6. The CDR3 is made up of 14 amino acids. Germline assignment: CDR1 MNHEY and CDR2 SMNVEV (reference sequence). The CDR3 spells CASRQRGGRNEQFF. DNA for the CDR3: TGTGCCAGCAGGCAGCGGGGGGGCAGAAATGAGCAGTTCTTC.

This clone was picked up a small number of times. J is TRBJ1-5 and V is TRBV12-3 or TRBV12-4; D is uncertain. The CDR3 sequence is 13 residues long. The V end lost 0 bases, the J end lost 7 bases, and 7 bases lay between the germline ends. The CDR3 nucleotides read TGTGCCAGCAGTTTAGCCCCCCAACAGCCCCAGCATTTT. Its protein product is CASSLAPQQPQHF.

The V and J genes are TRBV6-2 or TRBV6-3 and TRBJ2-1; weak D call: TRBD1 (6 bases). Germline-derived CDR1 and CDR2 are MNHEY and SVGEGT. V was trimmed by 2 bases and J by 2 bases, leaving 10 bases between them. The CDR3 loop spans 15 amino acids. The CDR3 DNA reads as TGTGCCAGCAGTTACAGCCAGGGGACCTACAATGAGCAGTTCTTC. This codes for CASSYSQGTYNEQFF.

This chain joins TRBV19 and TRBJ1-2; the D gene is possibly TRBD1 (6 bases). Germline V CDR1 and CDR2: LNHDA, SQIVND (reference sequence). Trimming took 1 base from V and 5 from J, leaving 14 bases between them. The length of the CDR3 is 15 residues. The CDR3 sequence is CASSIAGQSVYGYTF. The CDR3 bases are TGTGCCAGTAGTATAGCCGGACAGTCCGTTTATGGCTACACCTTC.

This rearrangement joins TRBV30 to TRBJ1-2, with 9 bases identical to TRBD1. CDR1 and CDR2 from the germline V gene are GTSNPN and SVGIG (reference sequence). V was pared by 3 bases and J by 4 bases, with 9 bases of the junction left unmatched. This CDR3 has 15 amino acids. The CDR3 region has the DNA TGTGCCTGGAGACCCGGACAGGGGCAGAGCTATGGCTACACCTTC. Translating it yields CAWRPGQGQSYGYTF.

V usage is TRBV19 and J usage is TRBJ1-5; D uncertain. This CDR3 is built from 15 residues. Germline CDR1 reads LNHDA; CDR2 reads SQIVND (reference sequence). Trimming took 0 bases from V and 7 from J, leaving 13 bases between them. CDR3 sequence: CASSIDTLSGQPQHF. CDR3 bases: TGTGCCAGTAGTATAGATACCCTTTCGGGACAGCCCCAGCATTTT.